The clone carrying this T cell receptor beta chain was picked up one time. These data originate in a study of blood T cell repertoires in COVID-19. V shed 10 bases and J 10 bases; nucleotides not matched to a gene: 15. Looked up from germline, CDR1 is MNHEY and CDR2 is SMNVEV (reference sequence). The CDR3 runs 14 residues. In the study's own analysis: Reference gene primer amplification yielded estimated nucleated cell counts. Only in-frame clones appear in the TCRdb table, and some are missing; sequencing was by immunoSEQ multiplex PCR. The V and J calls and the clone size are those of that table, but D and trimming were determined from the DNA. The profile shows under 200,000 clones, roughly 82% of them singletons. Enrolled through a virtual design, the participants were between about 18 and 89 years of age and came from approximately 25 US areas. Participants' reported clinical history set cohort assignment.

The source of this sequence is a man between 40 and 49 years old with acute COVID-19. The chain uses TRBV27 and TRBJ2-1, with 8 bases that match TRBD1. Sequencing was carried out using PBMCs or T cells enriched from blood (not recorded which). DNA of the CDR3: TGTGCCACCGGGCCGAAGACAGGGGCGGGAGAGCAGTTCTTC. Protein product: CATGPKTGAGEQFF.